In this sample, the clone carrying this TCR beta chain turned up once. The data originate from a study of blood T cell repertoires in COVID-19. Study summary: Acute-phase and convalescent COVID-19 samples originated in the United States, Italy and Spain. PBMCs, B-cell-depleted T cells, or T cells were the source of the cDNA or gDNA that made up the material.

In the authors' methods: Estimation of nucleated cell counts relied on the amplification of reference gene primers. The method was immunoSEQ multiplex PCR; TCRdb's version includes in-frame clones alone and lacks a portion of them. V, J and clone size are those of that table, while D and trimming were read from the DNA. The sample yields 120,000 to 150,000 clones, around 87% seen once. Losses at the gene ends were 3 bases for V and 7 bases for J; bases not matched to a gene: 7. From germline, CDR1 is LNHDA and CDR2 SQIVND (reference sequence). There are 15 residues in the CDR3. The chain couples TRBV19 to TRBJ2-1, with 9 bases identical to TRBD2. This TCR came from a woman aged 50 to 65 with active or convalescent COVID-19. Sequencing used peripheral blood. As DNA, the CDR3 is TGTGCCAGTAGTATCGGCGGGAGGGTGGGGAATGAGCAGTTCTTC. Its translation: CASSIGGRVGNEQFF.